The rows below give T cell receptor beta chains drawn from one sample of a study of cytomegalovirus exposure and HLA in healthy donors. The protocol was immunoSEQ multiplex PCR, while the TCRdb copy is restricted to in-frame clones and leaves out a portion. The data contain 150,000 to 200,000 clones, more than 65% of them singletons. The sequencing sample was made of PBMCs. These receptors came from a female donor in good health and CMV-seronegative. CDR3s include the opening cysteine and the closing phenylalanine or tryptophan. Each record gives: J gene, V gene, D gene, CDR3 protein. A D gene is named only where the DNA matches it firmly.

>TRBJ1-6|TRBV4-1|TRBD1
CASSQDGVDRGHNSPLHF
>TRBJ2-3|TRBV4-3|.
CASSQTGRGDTDTQYF
>TRBJ2-3|TRBV28|TRBD2
CASYPTGGPDTQYF
>TRBJ1-1|TRBV25-1|.
CASSPLLGSNTEAFF
>TRBJ2-7|TRBV28|.
CASSSPLQEFFYEQYF
>TRBJ2-7|TRBV12-5|TRBD1
CASASGGPLYEQYF
>TRBJ1-2|TRBV9|.
CASSPDAGLNYGYTF
>TRBJ2-7|TRBV27|TRBD1
CASSKTGQNYEQYF
>TRBJ2-1|TRBV2|.
CASSFTQGGSYNEQFF
>TRBJ2-1|TRBV10-1|TRBD1
CASSATGQVITYNEQFF
>TRBJ2-5|TRBV30|TRBD2
CALHGLDGEQYF
>TRBJ2-7|TRBV18|.
CASSPDSNEQYF
>TRBJ2-1|TRBV7-9|.
CASSSRGEQFF
>TRBJ2-7|TRBV4-3|TRBD2
CASSQASGRELRNEQYF